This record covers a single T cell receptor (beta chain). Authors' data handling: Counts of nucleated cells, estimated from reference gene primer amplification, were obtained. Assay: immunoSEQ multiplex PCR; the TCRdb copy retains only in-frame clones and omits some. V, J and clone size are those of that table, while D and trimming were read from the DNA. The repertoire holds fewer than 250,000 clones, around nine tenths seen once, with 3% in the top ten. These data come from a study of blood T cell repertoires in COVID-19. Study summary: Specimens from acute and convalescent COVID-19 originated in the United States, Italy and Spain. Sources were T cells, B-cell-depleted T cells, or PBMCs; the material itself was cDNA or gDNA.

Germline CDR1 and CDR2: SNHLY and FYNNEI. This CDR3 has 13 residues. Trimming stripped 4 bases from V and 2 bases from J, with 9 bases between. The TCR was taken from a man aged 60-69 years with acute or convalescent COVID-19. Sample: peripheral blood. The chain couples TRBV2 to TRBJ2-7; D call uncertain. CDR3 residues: CASSARVPYEQYF. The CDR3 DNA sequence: TGTGCCAGCAGTGCACGGGTTCCCTACGAGCAGTACTTC.